One and the same sample provided the 21 T cell receptor beta chains below, sequenced in a study of glioma-infiltrating T cells after dendritic cell vaccination. Noted time point: after dendritic cell vaccination, including at tumor progression/relapse. Sequencing was performed with immunoSEQ multiplex PCR; in TCRdb, only in-frame clones are kept and a portion is missing. The data hold approximately 46,000 clones, with 89% observed a single time. The sequencing here drew on blood, taken after dendritic cell vaccination. These receptors came from a human donor with glioblastoma.

The V gene is TRBV29-1, the J gene TRBJ1-5, with TRBD1 matching over 7 bases. The germline V gene has CDR1 SQVTM and CDR2 ANQGSEA. This CDR3 contains 14 residues. The V and J ends lost 6 bases and 2 bases, in that order; junction bases with no gene match: 7. CDR3 residues: CSVATGSGNQPQHF. For the CDR3, the DNA is TGCAGCGTAGCGACAGGGTCCGGCAATCAGCCCCAGCATTTT. The whole variable domain, filled in from reference TRBV29-1 and TRBJ1-5, reads SAVISQKPSRDICQRGTSLTIQCQVDSQVTMMFWYRQQPGQSLTLIATANQGSEATYESGFVIDKFPISRPNLTFSTLTVSNMSPEDSSIYLCSVATGSGNQPQHFGDGTRLSIL.

The CDR3 DNA reads TGCGCCAGCAGCCGGGGAGTAGCAAGGACCAAGTTCAGTAGCACTGAAGCTTTCTTT. Its protein product is CASSRGVARTKFSSTEAFF. The chain has TRBV4-1 and TRBJ1-1; D gene ambiguous. V gave up 4 bases and J gave up 4 bases, with 28 bases separating them. Germline CDR1 is MGHRA and CDR2 is YSYEKL. This CDR3 is 19 amino acids long.

The chain employs TRBV9 and TRBJ2-1, with 15 bases fitting TRBD2. This CDR3 has 17 residues. Germline lookup yields CDR1 SGDLS and CDR2 YYNGEE. V was pared by 4 bases and J by 1 base, with 3 bases of the junction left unmatched. DNA for the CDR3: TGTGCCAGCAGCCCGGGACTAGCGGGAGGATCCTACAATGAGCAGTTCTTC. Its translation is CASSPGLAGGSYNEQFF.

V and J are TRBV4-3 and TRBJ2-2; TRBD2 aligns across 9 bases. V dropped 0 bases and J dropped 7; count of bases not matched to a gene: 9. Germline V gene data show CDR1 as LGHNA and CDR2 as YSLEER. The CDR3 has 17 amino acids. CDR3 sequence reads: CASSQDSSGKWGGELFF. The CDR3 nucleotides are TGCGCCAGCAGCCAAGATTCTAGCGGGAAATGGGGCGGGGAGCTGTTTTTT.

The chain carries TRBV28 and TRBJ1-1; D gene uncertain. The CDR3 is 13 amino acids. V was clipped by 2 bases and J by 2 bases, with 6 bases between them. Looked up from germline, CDR1 is MDHEN and CDR2 is SYDVKM. The CDR3 loop reads CASSLLSNTEAFF. CDR3 sequence (DNA): TGTGCCAGCAGTTTACTCAGTAACACTGAAGCTTTCTTT.

The V gene is TRBV9, the J gene TRBJ2-1; TRBD2 aligns across 7 bases. Trimming at V came to 0 bases and at J to 7 bases, leaving 7 bases not matched to a gene. Germline CDR1 reads SGDLS; CDR2 reads YYNGEE. The CDR3 extends over 15 amino acids. The CDR3 is CASSVDGRPGNEQFF. CDR3 DNA sequence: TGTGCCAGCAGCGTAGACGGGAGGCCGGGAAATGAGCAGTTCTTC.

The chain carries TRBV27 and TRBJ2-1, with D tentatively TRBD2 (6 bases). Trimming stripped 5 bases from V and 2 bases from J, with 19 bases between. The CDR3 has 17 residues. Germline-derived CDR1 and CDR2 are MNHEY and SMNVEV (reference sequence). The CDR3 is CASSNRGRERAYNEQFF. Here the CDR3 DNA reads TGTGCCAGCAGTAATAGGGGACGGGAGCGGGCCTACAATGAGCAGTTCTTC.

The chain has TRBV7-3 and TRBJ2-1; TRBD2 is a possible D gene (5 bases). Per the germline V gene, CDR1 is SGHTA and CDR2 is FQGTGA. This CDR3 contains 17 residues. The V end was cut by 2 bases, the J end by 5 bases, with 19 bases between. This CDR3 reads CASSLFIGAGKDNEQFF. The CDR3 coding sequence is TGTGCCAGCAGCTTATTTATCGGCGCCGGGAAAGACAATGAGCAGTTCTTC. Variable domain in full (rest from reference TRBV7-3 and TRBJ2-1): GAGVSQTPSNKVTEKGKYVELRCDPISGHTALYWYRQSLGQGPEFLIYFQGTGAADDSGLPNDRFFAVRPEGSVSTLKIQRTERGDSAVYLCASSLFIGAGKDNEQFFGPGTRLTVL.

This sequence joins TRBV7-3 and TRBJ1-5, with TRBD1 as a possible D gene (5 bases). Trimming stripped 1 base from V and 5 bases from J, with 12 bases between. From germline, CDR1 is SGHTA and CDR2 FQGTGA. The CDR3 contains 15 residues. In nucleotides, the CDR3 is TGTGCCAGCAGCTTAAGGCAGGGCTCCGATCAGCCCCAGCATTTT. This sequence encodes CASSLRQGSDQPQHF.

The V and J genes are TRBV18 and TRBJ1-3; perhaps TRBD1 as D (5 bases). V lost 2 bases and J 4 bases, leaving 12 bases between the germline ends. The CDR3 is 15 amino acids. Germline values: CDR1 KGHSH, CDR2 LQKENI. The CDR3 is CASSPSRVGGNTIYF. In DNA, the CDR3 is TGTGCCAGCTCACCATCCAGGGTCGGAGGAAACACCATATATTTT.

The chain is built from TRBV5-1 and TRBJ1-4; the D is unclear. V was shortened by 0 bases and J by 5 bases, with 8 bases between the two germline ends. The germline CDR1 and CDR2 sequences are SGHRS and YFSETQ. The CDR3 has 14 residues. CDR3 in DNA: TGCGCCAGCAGCTTGGGCGCTTTCAATGAAAAACTGTTTTTT. Translated, it gives CASSLGAFNEKLFF.

V is TRBV28 and J is TRBJ1-1; TRBD1 matches at 7 bases. The CDR3 loop spans 13 amino acids. V gave up 6 bases and J gave up 7 bases; unmatched junction bases: 8. CDR1 is MDHEN, CDR2 SYDVKM, per germline. The CDR3: CASSRTGDYEAFF. The CDR3 region has the DNA TGTGCCAGCAGCCGGACAGGAGATTATGAAGCTTTCTTT.

The rearrangement joins TRBV16 to TRBJ2-1; perhaps TRBD2 as D (5 bases). CDR1 is KGHSY and CDR2 is FQNENV in the germline V gene. The CDR3 contains 16 residues. The V gene lost 1 base and the J gene lost 0 bases, with 10 bases spanning the gap. The CDR3 DNA reads as TGTGCCAGCAGCCAATTTAGCGCCAACTCCTACAATGAGCAGTTCTTC. This encodes CASSQFSANSYNEQFF.

The rearrangement joins TRBV5-1 to TRBJ1-4, with 11 bases fitting TRBD1. With 4 bases clipped from V and 7 bases from J, the junction kept 6 bases outside the gene matches. Germline CDR1 is SGHRS and CDR2 is YFSETQ. The CDR3 consists of 15 residues. The CDR3 region has the DNA TGCGCCAGCAGCAAAACGGGACAGGGGGGTGAAAAACTGTTTTTT. It encodes CASSKTGQGGEKLFF.

This chain uses TRBV28 with TRBJ2-6, with a weak D call TRBD1 (5 bases). The germline V gene has CDR1 MDHEN and CDR2 SYDVKM. The V gene lost 4 bases and the J gene lost 8 bases, with 12 bases spanning the gap. The CDR3 contains 14 residues. The CDR3 DNA reads as TGTGCCAGCAGTTCTCGGACACGACCCAACGTCCTGACTTTC. Amino acid sequence: CASSSRTRPNVLTF.

This clone appeared once. This chain uses TRBV7-9 with TRBJ1-4, with TRBD1 identical over 7 bases. CDR3 size: 13 residues. Germline V lookup: CDR1 SEHNR, CDR2 FQNEAQ (reference sequence). With 7 bases clipped from V and 6 bases from J, the junction kept 5 bases outside the gene matches. The CDR3 spells CASTVQGDEKLFF. The CDR3 DNA reads as TGTGCCAGCACCGTCCAGGGGGATGAAAAACTGTTTTTT. The variable domain in full, with the rest retrieved from reference TRBV7-9 and TRBJ1-4, is DTGVSQNPRHKITKRGQNVTFRCDPISEHNRLYWYRQTLGQGPEFLTYFQNEAQLEKSRLLSDRFSAERPKGSFSTLEIQRTEQGDSAMYLCASTVQGDEKLFFGSGTQLSVL.

This chain joins TRBV7-9 and TRBJ2-1; 9 bases line up with TRBD2. This CDR3 is built from 17 residues. Germline-derived CDR1 and CDR2 are SEHNR and FQNEAQ (reference sequence). Trimming took 2 bases from V and 5 from J; bases not matched to a gene: 10. The CDR3 bases are TGTGCCAGCAGCTTATCGGCGGGAGGGCGGGAACACAATGAGCAGTTCTTC. Translated, it gives CASSLSAGGREHNEQFF.

In nucleotides, the CDR3 is TGTGCCAGCAGTTTATCGACGGGAATTGGTTACGAGCAGTACTTC. This encodes CASSLSTGIGYEQYF. This rearrangement joins TRBV27 to TRBJ2-7; tentative D call: TRBD2 (5 bases). The CDR3 consists of 15 residues. V was shortened by 0 bases and J by 4 bases, with 13 bases between the two germline ends. The germline V gene has CDR1 MNHEY and CDR2 SMNVEV (reference sequence).

This clone was observed a handful of times. The chain combines TRBV6-4 with TRBJ2-1, with TRBD2 matching over 11 bases. Germline V gives CDR1 MRHNA, CDR2 SNTAGT. V lost 3 bases and J lost 6; bases outside the gene matches: 1. The CDR3 contains 14 residues. The CDR3 DNA reads TGTGCCAGCAGTGATGGGACTAGCGGCAATGAGCAGTTCTTC. Its translation is CASSDGTSGNEQFF.

The chain uses TRBV27 and TRBJ1-1; 10 nucleotides agree with TRBD1. V lost 6 bases, J lost 5 bases, and 6 bases stayed unmatched. The germline V gene has CDR1 MNHEY and CDR2 SMNVEV (reference sequence). The CDR3 has 14 amino acids. The CDR3 is CASRRDRGGTEAFF. CDR3 coding DNA: TGTGCCAGCAGGAGGGACAGGGGCGGAACTGAAGCTTTCTTT.

The count of this clone is one. This chain's CDR3 is CASSGGAVVGELFF. The CDR3 DNA follows: TGTGCCAGCAGCGGTGGCGCGGTCGTAGGGGAGCTGTTTTTT. This rearrangement joins TRBV9 to TRBJ2-2, with unresolved D. CDR3 length: 14 amino acids. Germline lookup yields CDR1 SGDLS and CDR2 YYNGEE. The ends were cut back, 3 bases at V and 8 bases at J, with 14 bases in the middle.